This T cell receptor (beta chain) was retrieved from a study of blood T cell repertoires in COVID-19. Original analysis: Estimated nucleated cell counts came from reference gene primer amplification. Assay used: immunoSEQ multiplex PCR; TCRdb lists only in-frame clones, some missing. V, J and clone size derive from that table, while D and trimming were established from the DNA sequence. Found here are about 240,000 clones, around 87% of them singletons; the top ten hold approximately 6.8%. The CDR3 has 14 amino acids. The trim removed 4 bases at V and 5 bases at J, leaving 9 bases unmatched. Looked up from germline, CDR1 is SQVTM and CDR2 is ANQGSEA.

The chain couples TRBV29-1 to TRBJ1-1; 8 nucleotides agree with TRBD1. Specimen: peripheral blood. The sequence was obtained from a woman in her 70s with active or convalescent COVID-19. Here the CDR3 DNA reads TGCAGCGTTGTTGTTAACAGGGGGTGGACTGAAGCTTTCTTT. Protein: CSVVVNRGWTEAFF.